This paragraph covers one TCR beta chain sequence. What it recognizes is unknown. Looked up from germline, CDR1 is LNHDA and CDR2 is SQIVND (reference sequence). This CDR3 comprises 13 residues. V lost 6 bases, J lost 4 bases, and 3 bases stayed unmatched. The protocol was immunoSEQ multiplex PCR, while the TCRdb copy is restricted to in-frame clones and leaves out a portion. This sample has under 120,000 clones, with around 94% found just once. The data derive from a study of T cell responses to AZD1222 COVID-19 vaccine. Study-wide background: The analysis combined second doses at about 4 or about 12 weeks. Study-level results: Clonal diversity was possibly underestimated, and white British individuals and females predominated among donors. Spike-specific TCR repertoires showed rising breadth and depth after two AZD1222 doses.

The specimen comprised peripheral blood, sampled on day 0 of AZD1222 vaccination. This chain connects TRBV19 to TRBJ1-2; 9 nucleotides align to TRBD1. The TCR was taken from an adult in good health. CDR3 protein: CASREQGAYGYTF. The CDR3 region has the DNA TGTGCCAGTAGAGAACAGGGGGCCTATGGCTACACCTTC. The whole variable domain, filled in from reference TRBV19 and TRBJ1-2, reads DGGITQSPKYLFRKEGQNVTLSCEQNLNHDAMYWYRQDPGQGLRLIYYSQIVNDFQKGDIAEGYSVSREKKESFPLTVTSAQKNPTAFYLCASREQGAYGYTFGSGTRLTVV.